This T cell receptor (beta chain) was sequenced for a study of identical twins. Findings and limits, study-wide: Donors were not followed over many years; analysis was cross-sectional. Models predicted too little out-of-frame TCR alpha sharing in monozygotic twins.

Trimming took 3 bases from V and 9 from J, leaving 9 bases between them. This CDR3 contains 11 residues. The germline CDR1 and CDR2 sequences are WSHSY and SAAADI. All donors comprised healthy Caucasians. As for this clonotype: Its target is not known.

cDNA molecules carried unique molecular identifiers, and template switching added a universal primer site. TCRdb analysed the 5' RACE reads with MiXCR anew, one entry per CDR3 protein. The table lists more than 1.5 million distinct CDR3 sequences, roughly a third of them singletons. Source material: cord blood. The chain couples TRBV10-2 to TRBJ2-7; D remains unclear. This sequence originates from a newborn girl in good health. CDR3 nucleotides: TGCGCCAGCAGTGACTGGTCAGGGCAGTACTTC. Translation gives CASSDWSGQYF.